Presented here are 32 T cell receptor beta chains from one specimen sequenced in a study of identical twins. TCRdb re-derived calls from the 5' RACE reads in MiXCR, one entry per CDR3 protein. This table holds hundreds of thousands of distinct CDR3 sequences, around a sixth found once. The same sample was also used in a study of T cells expressing NK-cell markers.

Sequenced: PBMCs. These receptors were taken from a woman in her late teens or twenties in good health.

Only a few counts were recorded for this clonotype. The chain joins TRBV29-1 to TRBJ1-1; TRBD1 aligns across 7 bases. Germline V gene data show CDR1 as SQVTM and CDR2 as ANQGSEA. The ends lost 5 bases at V and 6 bases at J; junction bases unmatched: 6. This CDR3 contains 12 residues. The CDR3 spells CSVLGQTPEAFF. CDR3 sequence (DNA): TGCAGCGTTTTGGGACAGACACCTGAAGCTTTCTTT.

The table lists this clonotype with a count of one. The chain has TRBV6-5 and TRBJ1-1; D gene ambiguous. CDR3 length: 14 amino acids. Trimming pared 2 bases from V and 1 base from J, leaving 8 bases between. The germline gives CDR1 MNHEY, CDR2 SVGAGI. This CDR3 reads CASSYAAENTEAFF. DNA for the CDR3: TGTGCCAGCAGTTACGCGGCAGAGAACACTGAAGCTTTCTTT.

This clonotype was found many times. CDR3 sequence: CASSSSGELFF. The CDR3 bases are TGTGCCAGCAGTTCCTCCGGGGAGCTGTTTTTT. This chain links TRBV13 with TRBJ2-2; D is unclear. V lost 6 bases, J lost 6 bases, and 5 bases lay in between. The CDR3 covers 11 residues. Germline assignment: CDR1 PRHDT and CDR2 FYEKMQ (reference sequence). Combining the CDR3 with reference TRBV13 and TRBJ2-2 gives the whole variable domain AAGVIQSPRHLIKEKRETATLKCYPIPRHDTVYWYQQGPGQDPQFLISFYEKMQSDKGSIPDRFSAQQFSDYHSELNMSSLELGDSALYFCASSSSGELFFGEGSRLTVL.

The table lists this clonotype with many counts. The chain uses TRBV6-1 and TRBJ2-1; D remains unclear. With 7 bases removed from V and 0 bases from J, the gap between germline ends came to 16 bases. CDR1 and CDR2 (germline): MNHNS, SASEGT. The CDR3 loop spans 16 amino acids. The CDR3 DNA reads as TGTGCCAGCAAGGGTTCGTCACCTAGCTCCTACAATGAGCAGTTCTTC. Protein product: CASKGSSPSSYNEQFF.

This clonotype was observed at least ten times. The rearrangement uses TRBV12-3 or TRBV12-4 and TRBJ2-2; TRBD2 matches 12 bases. This CDR3 spans 15 amino acids. J lost 5 bases, V lost 8 bases, and 6 bases had no gene match. The CDR3 protein is CASRLLAGGTGELFF. CDR3 sequence (DNA): TGTGCCAGCCGGCTACTAGCGGGGGGTACCGGGGAGCTGTTTTTT.

This clonotype turned up a few times. The rearrangement joins TRBV18 to TRBJ2-7; no firm D call. Trimming took off 6 bases at V and 6 bases at J, with 12 bases between the two ends. CDR1 and CDR2 (germline): KGHSH, LQKENI. The length of the CDR3 is 12 residues. The CDR3 bases are TGTGCCAGCTCCCTAAAAGAGGTCGAGCAGTACTTC. Its protein is CASSLKEVEQYF.

This clonotype was counted ten times or more. The CDR3: CASSPRQGYEQYF. The DNA for the CDR3 is TGTGCCAGCAGCCCCCGACAGGGCTACGAGCAGTACTTC. The genes are TRBV18 and TRBJ2-7, with 7 bases that match TRBD1. Trimming took 8 bases from V and 3 from J; bases not matched to a gene: 7. CDR1 and CDR2 (germline): KGHSH, LQKENI. The CDR3 runs 13 residues.

This clonotype turned up a few times. The chain recombines TRBV18 with TRBJ2-1; D may be TRBD2 (5 bases). Germline CDR1 and CDR2: KGHSH and LQKENI. Trimming took off 3 bases at V and 0 bases at J, with 9 bases between the two ends. The CDR3 is 15 residues long. The CDR3 DNA follows: TGTGCCAGCTCACCTCAGGACTTCTCCTACAATGAGCAGTTCTTC. Translated, it gives CASSPQDFSYNEQFF.

In this sample, this clonotype turned up a few times. DNA of the CDR3: TGCGCCAGCAGCTTGGCCGGGACAAACATTCAGTACTTC. Translating gives CASSLAGTNIQYF. The rearrangement joins TRBV5-1 to TRBJ2-4, with D possibly being TRBD1 or TRBD2 (5 bases each). This CDR3 contains 13 residues. The germline V gene has CDR1 SGHRS and CDR2 YFSETQ. With 0 bases removed from V and 6 bases from J, the gap between germline ends came to 7 bases.

As DNA, the CDR3 is TGTGCCAGCAGAGTCACAGGGGGGACCGGGGAGCTGTTTTTT. This codes for CASRVTGGTGELFF. The V call is TRBV5-4, the J call TRBJ2-2, with TRBD1 matching 8 bases. CDR1 and CDR2 (germline): SGHNT, YYREEE (reference sequence). This CDR3 is built from 14 residues. The V and J ends lost 5 bases and 5 bases, in that order; junction bases with no gene match: 5.

This clonotype came up many times. The CDR3, as DNA: TGTGCCAGCAGTTTACGAGCTAACTATGGCTACACCTTC. It codes for CASSLRANYGYTF. This rearrangement joins TRBV12-3 or TRBV12-4 to TRBJ1-2; D is uncertain. The V end was cut by 2 bases, the J end by 0 bases, with 4 bases between. This CDR3 spans 13 amino acids.

V usage is TRBV12-3 or TRBV12-4 and J usage is TRBJ2-1, with unresolved D. CDR3 length: 16 residues. Deletions cut 3 bases from V and 4 bases from J, with 16 bases between. In DNA form, the CDR3 reads TGTGCCAGCAGTTTTGGTAACCGACCCCTATACAATGAGCAGTTCTTC. This codes for CASSFGNRPLYNEQFF.

This clonotype was counted only a few times. V usage is TRBV5-1 and J usage is TRBJ2-2; D is uncertain. Germline V gene sequence: CDR1 SGHRS, CDR2 YFSETQ. The CDR3 has 16 amino acids. V lost 1 base and J lost 0, with 10 bases in between. This CDR3 is CASSLTRHANTGELFF. DNA for the CDR3: TGCGCCAGCAGCTTGACTCGACACGCGAACACCGGGGAGCTGTTTTTT.

The chain combines TRBV20-1 with TRBJ2-7; a possible D gene is TRBD1 (6 bases). Germline V gene sequence: CDR1 DFQATT, CDR2 SNEGSKA (reference sequence). This CDR3 has 13 amino acids. The germline V and J ends were trimmed by 5 bases and 5 bases, with 16 bases remaining between them. CDR3: CSAGGRGSHEQYF. CDR3 bases: TGCAGTGCTGGAGGCAGGGGCTCGCACGAGCAGTACTTC.

This clonotype was recorded a few times. The J gene is TRBJ2-3, the V gene TRBV20-1; 7 bases agree with TRBD2. The CDR3 runs 15 residues. The junction had 10 bases not matched to a gene; V was cut back by 7 bases and J by 0 bases. From germline, CDR1 is DFQATT and CDR2 SNEGSKA (reference sequence). DNA of the CDR3: TGCAGTGTTACGGGGGGATATTCTAGCACAGATACGCAGTATTTT. The encoded protein is CSVTGGYSSTDTQYF.

V usage is TRBV30 and J usage is TRBJ2-1, with D perhaps TRBD1 (5 bases). The CDR3 totals 11 residues. Germline V gene lookup returns CDR1 GTSNPN and CDR2 SVGIG (reference sequence). With 5 bases removed from V and 5 bases from J, the gap between germline ends came to 7 bases. The CDR3 loop reads CAWGHHNEQFF. The CDR3 bases are TGTGCCTGGGGACATCACAATGAGCAGTTCTTC.

This clonotype was detected only a few times. The J gene is TRBJ1-2, the V gene TRBV6-6; 7 bases line up with TRBD1. Unmatched junction bases numbered 8, after V lost 5 bases and J lost 8 bases. This CDR3 comprises 13 residues. Per the germline V gene, CDR1 is MNHNY and CDR2 is SVGAGI (reference sequence). DNA for the CDR3: TGTGCCAGCAGTAAGACAGGGCTCTGGGGCTACACCTTC. Protein sequence: CASSKTGLWGYTF.

This clonotype was seen only a few times. This chain connects TRBV12-3 or TRBV12-4 to TRBJ2-7; tentatively, D is TRBD1 (6 bases). This CDR3 comprises 13 residues. Trimming pared 7 bases from V and 2 bases from J, leaving 12 bases between. The CDR3 region has the DNA TGTGCCAGCATCCAACAGGGTGCCTACGAGCAGTACTTC. Encoded protein: CASIQQGAYEQYF.

This chain connects TRBV9 to TRBJ1-1, with D possibly matching TRBD1 (5 bases). V lost 0 bases, J lost 5 bases, and 11 bases lay in between. The CDR3 extends over 14 amino acids. CDR1 and CDR2 from the germline V gene are SGDLS and YYNGEE. This chain's CDR3 is CASSVGVGGTEAFF. DNA of the CDR3: TGTGCCAGCAGCGTAGGGGTCGGGGGGACTGAAGCTTTCTTT.

In its sample, this clonotype was seen a few times. This sequence joins TRBV20-1 and TRBJ2-3; no clear D. V was clipped by 3 bases and J by 4 bases, with 8 bases between them. CDR1 is DFQATT, CDR2 SNEGSKA, per germline (reference sequence). The CDR3 consists of 12 residues. CDR3 sequence reads: CSARREADTQYF. The CDR3 DNA reads as TGCAGTGCTAGGCGTGAGGCAGATACGCAGTATTTT.

The rearrangement joins TRBV9 to TRBJ2-3, with 10 positions matching TRBD2. The V and J ends lost 2 bases and 2 bases, in that order; junction bases with no gene match: 5. Germline V gene sequence: CDR1 SGDLS, CDR2 YYNGEE. This CDR3 has 16 amino acids. The CDR3 nucleotides read TGTGCCAGCAGCGTCTTTAGCGGGGGGTACACAGATACGCAGTATTTT. Amino acids: CASSVFSGGYTDTQYF.

This sequence joins TRBV7-9 and TRBJ1-4, with 7 bases identical to TRBD1. Trimming cost V 5 bases and J 7 bases; bases outside gene matches: 1. The CDR3 is made up of 12 amino acids. The germline V gene encodes CDR1 SEHNR and CDR2 FQNEAQ (reference sequence). CDR3 in amino acids: CASSRDSEKLFF. The CDR3, as DNA: TGTGCCAGCAGCCGGGACAGTGAAAAACTGTTTTTT.

The chain uses TRBV3-1 and TRBJ1-2; D unclear. This CDR3 region has 13 residues. Trimming removed 6 bases at V and 6 bases at J, with 14 bases between. Germline lookup yields CDR1 LGHDT and CDR2 YNNKEL (reference sequence). CDR3 amino acids: CASRPTGINGYTF. The CDR3 DNA reads as TGTGCCAGCAGGCCCACCGGGATCAATGGCTACACCTTC.

The chain recombines TRBV3-1 with TRBJ2-3; weak D call: TRBD1 (5 bases). Germline V CDR1 and CDR2: LGHDT, YNNKEL (reference sequence). CDR3 length equals 14 residues. V lost 4 bases to trimming and J lost 6 bases, with 14 bases between them. The CDR3 DNA follows: TGTGCCAGCAGCCGTTCAGGGTACGCCGATACGCAGTATTTT. Amino acid sequence: CASSRSGYADTQYF.

V gene TRBV7-9 combines with J gene TRBJ1-3; D is ambiguous. The V gene's germline CDR1 is SEHNR and CDR2 FQNEAQ (reference sequence). This CDR3 has 11 amino acids. Trimming shortened V by 6 bases and J by 9 bases, and 9 bases separated the two germline ends. The CDR3 spells CASSTEVTIYF. For the CDR3, the DNA is TGTGCCAGCAGTACCGAAGTCACCATATATTTT.

This clonotype occurred a few times. The gene calls are TRBV20-1 and TRBJ2-3, with 8 bases identical to TRBD1. Germline CDR1 reads DFQATT; CDR2 reads SNEGSKA (reference sequence). The CDR3 loop spans 13 amino acids. J lost 6 bases, V lost 5 bases, and 7 bases had no gene match. The CDR3 coding sequence is TGCAGTGCTCCCCGGACAGGGTCGGATACGCAGTATTTT. Protein sequence: CSAPRTGSDTQYF.

This chain links TRBV5-1 with TRBJ2-3; D is ambiguous. The CDR3 consists of 16 residues. Trimming took off 3 bases at V and 6 bases at J, with 20 bases between the two ends. The germline V gene encodes CDR1 SGHRS and CDR2 YFSETQ. The CDR3 sequence is CASSSRPGRTLDTQYF. The CDR3 bases are TGCGCCAGCAGCTCACGGCCGGGCCGCACGTTGGATACGCAGTATTTT.

This clonotype was seen only a few times. The V call is TRBV5-1, the J call TRBJ2-6; 7 nucleotides line up with TRBD2. Germline loops: CDR1 SGHRS, CDR2 YFSETQ. Germline trimming cut 4 bases from V and 3 bases from J; bases unmatched to any gene: 13. The CDR3 is 18 residues long. The CDR3 nucleotides are TGCGCCAGCAGCCTCCGGATGGGGGAGGGACTTGGGGCCAACGTCCTGACTTTC. This translates into CASSLRMGEGLGANVLTF.

This clonotype was observed a handful of times. The V call is TRBV6-1, the J call TRBJ1-1, with D tentatively TRBD1 (5 bases). This CDR3 is 14 amino acids long. V was cut by 5 bases and J by 0 bases, with 10 bases left in between. Germline-derived CDR1 and CDR2 are MNHNS and SASEGT. The CDR3 region is CASSRGRMNTEAFF. The DNA for the CDR3 is TGTGCCAGCAGTCGGGGACGGATGAACACTGAAGCTTTCTTT.

This clonotype was seen a handful of times. The gene calls are TRBV5-1 and TRBJ1-2, with a weak D call TRBD1 (6 bases). The CDR3 runs to 15 residues. Germline CDR1 reads SGHRS; CDR2 reads YFSETQ. The V end was cut by 3 bases, the J end by 3 bases, with 15 bases between. The CDR3 DNA sequence: TGCGCCAGCAGCTACCTACAGGGATTGCACTATGGCTACACCTTC. Translation: CASSYLQGLHYGYTF.

This clonotype appeared a few times. V and J are TRBV20-1 and TRBJ2-1; D remains unclear. CDR1 is DFQATT, CDR2 SNEGSKA, per germline (reference sequence). V was pared by 2 bases and J by 7 bases, with 9 bases between. The CDR3 contains 12 residues. The CDR3 sequence is CSARQKYNEQFF. The CDR3 nucleotides read TGCAGTGCTAGACAAAAGTATAATGAGCAGTTCTTC.

This clonotype was observed a few times. J is TRBJ2-1 and V is TRBV28; D may be TRBD2 (6 bases). The CDR3 length is 15 residues. The V end lost 6 bases, the J end lost 5 bases, and 17 bases lay between the germline ends. CDR1 and CDR2 (germline): MDHEN, SYDVKM. CDR3 bases: TGTGCCAGCAGCCCTCACCTCGGGGGACACAATGAGCAGTTCTTC. It yields the protein CASSPHLGGHNEQFF.